This T cell receptor (beta chain) is from a study of regulatory T cells in long-lasting Graves disease. Notes on the study in general: Persistent Graves' cases showed lower TCR diversity than newly diagnosed cases.

In building TCR beta libraries, iRepertoire HTBI primers were used together with Arm-PCR of CDR3 regions. TCRdb itself ran the multiplex PCR reads through MiXCR, one entry per CDR3 protein. Of hundreds of thousands of distinct CDR3 sequences in the sample, 15% were seen once. Germline CDR1 and CDR2: PRHDT and FYEKMQ (reference sequence). This CDR3 contains 13 residues. V was shortened by 5 bases and J by 4 bases, with 10 bases between the two germline ends. Described time point: newly diagnosed GD, antithyroid drugs for less than 3 months. PBMCs were the source of the RNA used for TCR sequencing. The sample holds many counts of this clonotype. The target antigen is unknown.

This specimen consisted of peripheral blood mononuclear cells (PBMCs), obtained at new diagnosis, from a patient treated with antithyroid drugs. V is TRBV13 and J is TRBJ2-3; D gene ambiguous. The TCR comes from a female donor with Graves disease. The CDR3 here is CASSPQEADTQYF. In nucleotides, the CDR3 is TGTGCCAGCAGCCCGCAGGAAGCAGATACGCAGTATTTT.